These T cell receptor beta chains were read from a single sample in a study of cytomegalovirus exposure and HLA in healthy donors. Method: immunoSEQ multiplex PCR; TCRdb's copy keeps in-frame clones and lacks some. Altogether 85,000 to 130,000 clones are present, 75% being singletons, with the ten largest covering 4.8%. Sequencing was performed on PBMCs. The source is a woman aged 18-35 years in good health and CMV-seropositive. The CDR3 runs from the conserved cysteine through the conserved F or W. D genes are given only for firm matches. A row's size may be missing; if present it is once, few, many or a size class.

j_gene: TRBJ2-7
d_gene: .
abundance: few
v_gene: TRBV5-5
CDR3nt: TGTGCCAGCAGCTTGTTAGTCGAGCAGTACTTC
CDR3aa: CASSLLVEQYF

j_gene: TRBJ2-7
d_gene: .
abundance: .
v_gene: TRBV7-9
CDR3nt: TGTTCCAGCAGCGGACAGATGGCGTACGTGTACAACGAGCAGTACTTC
CDR3aa: CSSSGQMAYVYNEQYF

j_gene: TRBJ1-1
d_gene: .
abundance: .
v_gene: TRBV7-9
CDR3nt: TGTACCAGCAGCTTAGCCCTCGGCGGGATGAACACTGAAGCTTTCTTT
CDR3aa: CTSSLALGGMNTEAFF

j_gene: TRBJ1-1
d_gene: .
abundance: .
v_gene: TRBV16
CDR3nt: TGTGCCAGCAGCCAATACGAACTAACACCTGAAGCTTTCTTT
CDR3aa: CASSQYELTPEAFF

j_gene: TRBJ1-4
d_gene: .
abundance: .
v_gene: TRBV7-9
CDR3nt: TGTGCCAGCAGCCCCCACCTCGGACACGGTACTAATGAAAAACTGTTTTTT
CDR3aa: CASSPHLGHGTNEKLFF

j_gene: TRBJ2-1
d_gene: .
abundance: .
v_gene: TRBV5-4
CDR3nt: TGTGCCAGCAGCTTTAAGCGGATCTCCTACAATGAGCAGTTCTTC
CDR3aa: CASSFKRISYNEQFF

j_gene: TRBJ2-3
d_gene: .
abundance: .
v_gene: TRBV5-1
CDR3nt: TGCGCCAGCAGCTTGGTTGGCGGGGCCGGCGGGACAGATACGCAGTATTTT
CDR3aa: CASSLVGGAGGTDTQYF

j_gene: TRBJ1-1
d_gene: .
abundance: .
v_gene: TRBV15
CDR3nt: TGTGCCACCAGCAGAGATCAAGGGGGAGCTTTCTTT
CDR3aa: CATSRDQGGAFF

j_gene: TRBJ1-5
d_gene: .
abundance: .
v_gene: TRBV5-4
CDR3nt: TGTGCCAGCAGCGCCGACAGTAGCAATCAGCCCCAGCATTTT
CDR3aa: CASSADSSNQPQHF

j_gene: TRBJ1-5
d_gene: .
abundance: .
v_gene: TRBV28
CDR3nt: TGTGCCAGCAGTCCCAGGCGGACAGCCATTACATTCTATAGCAATCAGCCCCAGCATTTT
CDR3aa: CASSPRRTAITFYSNQPQHF

j_gene: TRBJ2-7
d_gene: TRBD2
abundance: .
v_gene: TRBV5-1
CDR3nt: TGCGCCAGCAGCTTGGAAAGCGGGAGACCCTACGAGCAGTACTTC
CDR3aa: CASSLESGRPYEQYF

j_gene: TRBJ1-1
d_gene: TRBD1
abundance: .
v_gene: TRBV7-9
CDR3nt: TGTGCCAGCAGCTTAGCGCACCCACAGGGGGTGGGAGCTTTCTTT
CDR3aa: CASSLAHPQGVGAFF

j_gene: TRBJ1-5
d_gene: .
abundance: .
v_gene: TRBV2
CDR3nt: TGTGCCAGCAGTCCGGGACACTATCAGCCCCAGCATTTT
CDR3aa: CASSPGHYQPQHF

j_gene: TRBJ2-5
d_gene: .
abundance: .
v_gene: TRBV5-7
CDR3nt: TGTGCCAGCAGCTTGTGGGCAGGGAATATTGGAAGCCAAGAGACCCAGTACTTC
CDR3aa: CASSLWAGNIGSQETQYF

j_gene: TRBJ1-2
d_gene: .
abundance: .
v_gene: TRBV9
CDR3nt: TGTGCCAGCAGCGTAGGACAGGACCCGATCCTCTATGGCTACACCTTC
CDR3aa: CASSVGQDPILYGYTF

j_gene: TRBJ2-1
d_gene: TRBD2
abundance: .
v_gene: TRBV29-1
CDR3nt: TGCAGCGTTGGGTCCGGGACTACCTACAATGAGCAGTTCTTC
CDR3aa: CSVGSGTTYNEQFF

j_gene: TRBJ2-7
d_gene: TRBD2
abundance: .
v_gene: TRBV18
CDR3nt: TGTGCCAGCTCACCGAGGGAGGGCAGGGACGAGCAGTACTTC
CDR3aa: CASSPREGRDEQYF

j_gene: TRBJ2-3
d_gene: TRBD1
abundance: once
v_gene: TRBV18
CDR3nt: TGTGCCAGCTCACCACTGGACAGGGGCCCAGATACGCAGTATTTT
CDR3aa: CASSPLDRGPDTQYF

j_gene: TRBJ2-7
d_gene: .
abundance: .
v_gene: TRBV6-5
CDR3nt: TGTGCCAGCAGTTACTCGAAACAGGGAGCCTACGAGCAGTACTTC
CDR3aa: CASSYSKQGAYEQYF

j_gene: TRBJ1-1
d_gene: .
abundance: .
v_gene: TRBV27
CDR3nt: TGTGCCAGCAGCCCCTTCTGGGGGGGGAACACTGAAGCTTTCTTT
CDR3aa: CASSPFWGGNTEAFF

j_gene: TRBJ2-2
d_gene: TRBD2
abundance: few
v_gene: TRBV18
CDR3nt: TGTGCCAGCTCAACGGGACTAGCGGTAAACACCGGGGAGCTGTTTTTT
CDR3aa: CASSTGLAVNTGELFF

j_gene: TRBJ2-1
d_gene: TRBD2
abundance: .
v_gene: TRBV15
CDR3nt: TGTGCCACCAGCACCGCACCGAGCCGGGACTACTACAATGAGCAGTTCTTC
CDR3aa: CATSTAPSRDYYNEQFF

j_gene: TRBJ2-1
d_gene: TRBD2
abundance: .
v_gene: TRBV7-9
CDR3nt: TGTGCCAGCAGCGAGTGGACTAGCGGGAGGAGAAATGAGCAGTTCTTC
CDR3aa: CASSEWTSGRRNEQFF

j_gene: TRBJ1-2
d_gene: .
abundance: .
v_gene: TRBV10-3
CDR3nt: TGTGCCATCAGTGGGCAGACAGGTGGCTACACCTTC
CDR3aa: CAISGQTGGYTF

j_gene: TRBJ1-4
d_gene: .
abundance: .
v_gene: TRBV9
CDR3nt: TGTGCCAGCAGCGCCGAGGGGGTTGCAACTAATGAAAAACTGTTTTTT
CDR3aa: CASSAEGVATNEKLFF

j_gene: TRBJ2-7
d_gene: .
abundance: .
v_gene: TRBV13
CDR3nt: TGTGCCAGCAGCCCGCGGTACGAGCAGTACTTC
CDR3aa: CASSPRYEQYF

j_gene: TRBJ2-7
d_gene: .
abundance: .
v_gene: TRBV4-3
CDR3nt: TGCGCCAGCAGCCAAGAGGAGATCCATGGCTACTTCTCCTACGAGCAGTACTTC
CDR3aa: CASSQEEIHGYFSYEQYF

j_gene: TRBJ2-3
d_gene: TRBD2
abundance: .
v_gene: TRBV4-2
CDR3nt: TGTGCCAGCAGCCAATTAACTAGCGGGAGAGGGAGTGTAGATACGCAGTATTTT
CDR3aa: CASSQLTSGRGSVDTQYF

j_gene: TRBJ2-5
d_gene: TRBD2
abundance: .
v_gene: TRBV5-1
CDR3nt: TGCGCCAGCAGCTTACTAGCGGGAGGCCTTCAGATGGGCCAGTACTTC
CDR3aa: CASSLLAGGLQMGQYF

j_gene: TRBJ2-5
d_gene: TRBD2
abundance: .
v_gene: TRBV5-1
CDR3nt: TGCGCCAGCAGAGCGGGAGAGGGGCGGGAGACCCAGTACTTC
CDR3aa: CASRAGEGRETQYF

j_gene: TRBJ2-7
d_gene: TRBD2
abundance: .
v_gene: TRBV18
CDR3nt: TGTGCCAGCTCACCACCTAGCGGGAGCGCGCCCGAGCAGTACTTC
CDR3aa: CASSPPSGSAPEQYF

j_gene: TRBJ2-1
d_gene: TRBD1
abundance: .
v_gene: TRBV5-4
CDR3nt: TGTGCCAGCAGCTCACTGGGACAGGGTTACAATGAGCAGTTCTTC
CDR3aa: CASSSLGQGYNEQFF

j_gene: TRBJ2-7
d_gene: .
abundance: .
v_gene: TRBV6-5
CDR3nt: TGTGCCAGCAGTTGGGCGCACTCCTACGAGCAGTACTTC
CDR3aa: CASSWAHSYEQYF

j_gene: TRBJ2-3
d_gene: TRBD2
abundance: .
v_gene: TRBV15
CDR3nt: TGTGCCACCAGCATCCTAGCGGGGAGTACAGATACGCAGTATTTT
CDR3aa: CATSILAGSTDTQYF

j_gene: TRBJ1-5
d_gene: TRBD1
abundance: once
v_gene: TRBV6-5
CDR3nt: TGTGCCAGCAGTTCGACAGGGTATCAGCCCCAGCATTTT
CDR3aa: CASSSTGYQPQHF

j_gene: TRBJ1-2
d_gene: .
abundance: .
v_gene: TRBV27
CDR3nt: TGTGCCAGCAGTTTATCAGGACAGTTCTATGGCTACACCTTC
CDR3aa: CASSLSGQFYGYTF

j_gene: TRBJ2-3
d_gene: .
abundance: .
v_gene: TRBV15
CDR3nt: TGTGCCACCAGCAGGTCGGGAGAAACAGATACGCAGTATTTT
CDR3aa: CATSRSGETDTQYF

j_gene: TRBJ2-1
d_gene: TRBD2
abundance: .
v_gene: TRBV2
CDR3nt: TGTGCCAGCACCCCGGGACTAGCGACCTACAATGAGCAGTTCTTC
CDR3aa: CASTPGLATYNEQFF

j_gene: TRBJ1-1
d_gene: .
abundance: few
v_gene: TRBV6-4
CDR3nt: TGTGCCAGCAGTGACTCGAGCAAGAACACTGAAGCTTTCTTT
CDR3aa: CASSDSSKNTEAFF

j_gene: TRBJ1-2
d_gene: .
abundance: .
v_gene: TRBV7-9
CDR3nt: TGTGCCAGCAGCCATGAGACTACTAACTATGGCTACACCTTC
CDR3aa: CASSHETTNYGYTF

j_gene: TRBJ2-7
d_gene: TRBD1
abundance: .
v_gene: TRBV28
CDR3nt: TGTGCCAGCAGCCGGGGACAGGACTACGAGCAGTACTTC
CDR3aa: CASSRGQDYEQYF

j_gene: TRBJ2-7
d_gene: .
abundance: .
v_gene: TRBV6-1
CDR3nt: TGTGCCAGCAGTGAAGTGACAGTCGTTGTAATAAGAGGCTACGAGCAGTACTTC
CDR3aa: CASSEVTVVVIRGYEQYF

j_gene: TRBJ2-7
d_gene: TRBD2
abundance: .
v_gene: TRBV6-1
CDR3nt: TGTGCCAGCTACGAAGGGAGGGTTGGCCACGAGCAGTACTTC
CDR3aa: CASYEGRVGHEQYF

j_gene: TRBJ2-7
d_gene: TRBD1
abundance: .
v_gene: TRBV7-9
CDR3nt: TGTGCCAGCAGCCCGGACAGGACCGTCTACGAGCAGTACTTC
CDR3aa: CASSPDRTVYEQYF

j_gene: TRBJ2-1
d_gene: .
abundance: .
v_gene: TRBV2
CDR3nt: TGTGCCAGCATCCCCCCGCTAGCAGCCTACAATGAGCAGTTCTTC
CDR3aa: CASIPPLAAYNEQFF

j_gene: TRBJ2-7
d_gene: .
abundance: .
v_gene: TRBV7-3
CDR3nt: TGTGCCAGCAGCCGACAGGTAGGCGGAGACTACGAGCAGTACTTC
CDR3aa: CASSRQVGGDYEQYF

j_gene: TRBJ2-1
d_gene: .
abundance: .
v_gene: TRBV4-3
CDR3nt: TGCGCCAGCAGCCCACTGTTCTCCTACAATGAGCAGTTCTTC
CDR3aa: CASSPLFSYNEQFF

j_gene: TRBJ2-7
d_gene: TRBD1
abundance: .
v_gene: TRBV5-6
CDR3nt: TGTGCCAGTAGCCCGGGAGACAGGGGGACGTACGAGCAGTACTTC
CDR3aa: CASSPGDRGTYEQYF

j_gene: TRBJ1-1
d_gene: .
abundance: .
v_gene: TRBV6-6
CDR3nt: TGTGCCAGCAGTTACTCGAAATCAGGGGTCTGGACTGAAGCTTTCTTT
CDR3aa: CASSYSKSGVWTEAFF

j_gene: TRBJ2-1
d_gene: TRBD1
abundance: .
v_gene: TRBV30
CDR3nt: TGTGCCCTCGACAGGGGGAATGAGCAGTTCTTC
CDR3aa: CALDRGNEQFF

j_gene: TRBJ2-3
d_gene: .
abundance: few
v_gene: TRBV30
CDR3nt: TGTGCCTGGGGGAAAGGAAGTTGGGGCGTCAAAGATACGCAGTATTTT
CDR3aa: CAWGKGSWGVKDTQYF

j_gene: TRBJ2-7
d_gene: .
abundance: .
v_gene: TRBV29-1
CDR3nt: TGCAGCGTTGGGCTCACCAACTACGAGCAGTACTTC
CDR3aa: CSVGLTNYEQYF

j_gene: TRBJ1-5
d_gene: .
abundance: .
v_gene: TRBV18
CDR3nt: TGTGCCAGCTCGACGACGGGGTCGGATCAGCCCCAGCATTTT
CDR3aa: CASSTTGSDQPQHF

j_gene: TRBJ2-1
d_gene: .
abundance: .
v_gene: TRBV13
CDR3nt: TGTGCCAGCAGCCCACCGGAGGACAGCTCCTACAATGAGCAGTTCTTC
CDR3aa: CASSPPEDSSYNEQFF

j_gene: TRBJ2-3
d_gene: TRBD2
abundance: .
v_gene: TRBV13
CDR3nt: TGTGCCAGCAGCTTCCGACTAGCGGCTAGCACAGATACGCAGTATTTT
CDR3aa: CASSFRLAASTDTQYF

j_gene: TRBJ2-7
d_gene: .
abundance: .
v_gene: TRBV5-4
CDR3nt: TGTGCCACCAGGGACTCTACCTACGAGCAGTACTTC
CDR3aa: CATRDSTYEQYF

j_gene: TRBJ2-1
d_gene: TRBD2
abundance: .
v_gene: TRBV30
CDR3nt: TGTGCCTGGGGGACTAGCGGGACGCAGTTCTTC
CDR3aa: CAWGTSGTQFF